The following is a TCR beta chain sequence with its context. This CDR3 comprises 14 residues. The germline V and J ends were trimmed by 1 base and 4 bases, with 11 bases remaining between them. Germline loops: CDR1 SEHNR, CDR2 FQNEAQ (reference sequence). The sample comes from a study of human thymus T cells. Clones were read by immunoSEQ multiplex PCR, and TCRdb kept only the in-frame ones, dropping some. The sample contains under 70,000 clones, approximately 95% of which appear only once. The sequence was collected from a boy younger than two with a congenital heart defect but otherwise immunologically healthy. The specimen sequenced was blood. The chain is built from TRBV7-9 and TRBJ2-7; D remains ambiguous. The CDR3 region is CASSLVARSYEQYF. CDR3 nucleotide sequence: TGTGCCAGCAGCTTAGTAGCCCGCTCGTACGAGCAGTACTTC.